This T cell receptor (beta chain) was recorded in a study of vaccination effects on CD4 cells after COVID-19. Study-level results: After vaccination, at late timepoints, clones induced by infection and by vaccine contracted markedly.

Produced via immunoSEQ multiplex PCR; TCRdb's table is partial and in-frame only. The data contain tens of thousands of clones, around 76% of them seen just once; the ten biggest clones take up about 1.7%. Antigen-specific CD4+ T cells expanded by the ViraFEST assay with viral peptide pools were then sequenced. Isolation of CD4+ T cells took place after less than twelve days of culture. Vaccine recipients had no previous SARS-CoV-2 infection; their nucleocapsid antibodies were negative. Culturing of 2 million to 2.5 million PBMC per well took place with about 9.4 IU/ml IL-2 and approximately 9.9 ug/ml peptides. The CDR3 is 12 amino acids. The germline V gene encodes CDR1 SGHTS and CDR2 YDEGEE. V lost 4 bases to trimming and J lost 4 bases, with 6 bases between them. Details on this clone: Its antigen remains unidentified.

The material was CD4+ T cells from PBMCs cultured with HCoV-229E spike peptides, obtained before COVID-19 vaccination. The chain has TRBV5-8 and TRBJ1-5; D unresolved. The TCR was taken from a human donor who received a COVID-19 vaccine. CDR3 residues: CASSPRNQPQHF. The CDR3, as DNA: TGTGCCAGCAGCCCGCGAAATCAGCCCCAGCATTTT.